A selection of T cell receptor beta chains follows, all from one sample in a study of spatial heterogeneity in lung cancer. TCRdb reanalysed the 5' RACE reads using MiXCR and keeps one entry per CDR3 protein. The data contain under 80,000 distinct CDR3 sequences, 6.3% of them singletons. The source material was PBMCs, sampled at surgery. Every receptor here comes from a female donor with early-stage non-small cell lung cancer. Each CDR3 is given with its conserved first and last residue. Fields, in order: J gene, clone size, D gene, V gene, CDR3 DNA, CDR3 protein. The D gene is left open where the match is weak. Size tells how often a clone was seen (once, few, many) or the class of an expanded clone, and some rows leave it out.

TRBJ2-2	many	NA	TRBV7-2	TGTGCCAGCAGCTTAAGGGCAGTTGCCGGGGAGCTGTTTTTT	CASSLRAVAGELFF
TRBJ2-7	medium-sized	TRBD1	TRBV2	TGTGCCAGCAGCGCCGGGACAGCTAACTACGAGCAGTACTTC	CASSAGTANYEQYF
TRBJ1-1	few	NA	TRBV3-1	TGTGCCAGCAGCCCCCCCGGGCAGCAGGGAGGGGAAGCTTTCTTT	CASSPPGQQGGEAFF
TRBJ2-5	many	TRBD1	TRBV9	TGTGCCAGCAGCGTAGGACAGGGGGCCTTGGAGACCCAGTACTTC	CASSVGQGALETQYF
TRBJ1-1	many	TRBD1	TRBV3-1	TGTGCCAGCAGCCGGTCGGGACAGACTGAAGCTTTCTTT	CASSRSGQTEAFF
TRBJ1-1	few	NA	TRBV7-3	TGTGCCAGCAAAATAAGTCGACAGAACACTGAAGCTTTCTTT	CASKISRQNTEAFF
TRBJ2-1	many	NA	TRBV14	TGTGCCAGCAGCCAAGAAACAGGGCTTAGCAGTGAGCAGTTCTTC	CASSQETGLSSEQFF
TRBJ1-1	NA	TRBD1	TRBV20-1	TGCAGTGCTTTGACAGGGCTCCACACTGAAGCTTTCTTT	CSALTGLHTEAFF
TRBJ2-3	many	NA	TRBV5-6	TGTGCCAGCAGCCCAAAGGTCGGAGGGAGAAGACAGTATTTT	CASSPKVGGRRQYF
TRBJ2-1	NA	NA	TRBV29-1	TGCAGCGTTGACAGGGGCAATGAGCAGTTCTTC	CSVDRGNEQFF
TRBJ2-3	many	NA	TRBV20-1	TGCAGTGCTAGGGGTGGCGGGCCTAGCACAGATACGCAGTATTTT	CSARGGGPSTDTQYF
TRBJ2-3	few	NA	TRBV7-9	TGTGCCAGCAGCCGGGACCCACTAGGATCAACAGATACGCAGTATTTT	CASSRDPLGSTDTQYF
TRBJ2-1	NA	TRBD2	TRBV6-5	TGTGCCAGCAGTAAACTAGCGGACTACTACAATGAGCAGTTCTTC	CASSKLADYYNEQFF
TRBJ2-1	few	NA	TRBV14	TGTGCCAGCAGCCAAGATTGGAGACAAGCGAATGAGCAGTTCTTC	CASSQDWRQANEQFF